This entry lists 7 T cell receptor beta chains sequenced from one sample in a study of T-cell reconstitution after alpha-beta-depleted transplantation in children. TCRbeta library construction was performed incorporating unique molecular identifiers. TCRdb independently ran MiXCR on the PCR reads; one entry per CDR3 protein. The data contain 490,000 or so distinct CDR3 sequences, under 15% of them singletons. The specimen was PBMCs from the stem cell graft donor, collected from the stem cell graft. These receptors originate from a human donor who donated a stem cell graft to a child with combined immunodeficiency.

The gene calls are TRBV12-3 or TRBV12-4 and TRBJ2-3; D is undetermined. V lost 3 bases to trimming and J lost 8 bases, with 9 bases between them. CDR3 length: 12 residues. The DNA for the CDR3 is TGTGCCAGCAGTTTTCTCGGGCCTACGCAGTATTTT. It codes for CASSFLGPTQYF.

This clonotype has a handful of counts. The CDR3 loop is CASSQDGRRGAQETQYF. CDR3 DNA: TGCGCCAGCAGCCAAGATGGCAGGCGGGGGGCTCAAGAGACCCAGTACTTC. The chain couples TRBV4-3 to TRBJ2-5, with 8 bases identical to TRBD2. Germline CDR1 and CDR2: LGHNA and YSLEER. Trimming cost V 0 bases and J 2 bases; bases outside gene matches: 8. The CDR3 has 17 amino acids.

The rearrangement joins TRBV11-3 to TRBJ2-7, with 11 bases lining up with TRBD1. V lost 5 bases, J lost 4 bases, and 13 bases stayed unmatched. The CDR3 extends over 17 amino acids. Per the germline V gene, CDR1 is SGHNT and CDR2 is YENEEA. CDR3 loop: CASSPFSGTGGFYEQYF. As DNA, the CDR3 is TGTGCCAGCAGCCCATTCTCCGGGACAGGGGGTTTTTACGAGCAGTACTTC.

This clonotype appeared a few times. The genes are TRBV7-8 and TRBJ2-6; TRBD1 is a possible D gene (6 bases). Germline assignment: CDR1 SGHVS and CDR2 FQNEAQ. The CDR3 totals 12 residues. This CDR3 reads CAWGLGANVLTF. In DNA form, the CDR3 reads TGTGCATGGGGGCTAGGGGCCAACGTCCTGACTTTC.

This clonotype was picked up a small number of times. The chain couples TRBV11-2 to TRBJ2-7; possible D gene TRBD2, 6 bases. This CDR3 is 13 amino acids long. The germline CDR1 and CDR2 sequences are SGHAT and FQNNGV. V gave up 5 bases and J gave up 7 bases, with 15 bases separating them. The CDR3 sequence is CASSTSRGWEQYF. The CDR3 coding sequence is TGTGCCAGCAGCACCTCCCGGGGGTGGGAGCAGTACTTC.

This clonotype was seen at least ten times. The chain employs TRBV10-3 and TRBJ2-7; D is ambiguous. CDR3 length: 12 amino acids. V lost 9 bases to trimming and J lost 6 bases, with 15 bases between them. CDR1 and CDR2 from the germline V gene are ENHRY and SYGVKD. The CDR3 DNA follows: TGTGCCATGCCTAAAGCCCCCTGCGAGCAGTACTTC. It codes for CAMPKAPCEQYF.

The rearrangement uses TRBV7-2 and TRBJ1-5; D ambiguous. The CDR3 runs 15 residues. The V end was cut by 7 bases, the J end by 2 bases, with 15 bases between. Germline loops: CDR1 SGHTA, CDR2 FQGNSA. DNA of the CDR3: TGTGCCAGCACCTTTGGAGTATCGGGCAATCAGCCCCAGCATTTT. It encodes CASTFGVSGNQPQHF.